Listed below are T cell receptor beta chains from one sample, sequenced in a study of regulatory T cells in long-lasting Graves disease. TCRdb recomputed calls from the multiplex PCR reads with MiXCR, one row per CDR3 protein. Here the sample spans just over 600,000 distinct CDR3 sequences, 16% being singletons. The sample also formed part of further work on T cells in Graves' hyperthyroidism and ophthalmopathy.

This specimen was peripheral blood mononuclear cells (PBMCs), taken at new diagnosis, from a patient treated with antithyroid drugs. The origin of the receptors is a woman aged 25 to 39 with Graves disease. Each CDR3 is given with its conserved first and last residue. Each record gives: D gene, J gene, clone size, V gene, CDR3 DNA, CDR3 protein. D genes are given only for firm matches. Expanded clones are given a class, and other clones once, few, many or no size at all.

-,TRBJ2-7,many,TRBV7-2,TGTGCCAGCAGCTTAGCGCTCTCGCAGGGGACACGATACGAGCAGTACTTC,CASSLALSQGTRYEQYF
-,TRBJ2-3,many,TRBV2,TGTGCCAGCAGTGATGTAGGGAGCACAGATACGCAGTATTTT,CASSDVGSTDTQYF
TRBD1,TRBJ2-1,many,TRBV2,TGTGCCAGCTGCACACAACAGGGGATAGGTGAGCAGTTCTTC,CASCTQQGIGEQFF
TRBD2,TRBJ2-3,-,TRBV20-1,TGCAGTGCTAGGACGCCTAGCGGGACCTCAGATACGCAGTATTTT,CSARTPSGTSDTQYF
TRBD2,TRBJ2-5,many,TRBV7-2,TGTGCCAGCAGCATGGGGGTGATAGCGGGAGGTGGGGGCCAAGAGACCCAGTACTTC,CASSMGVIAGGGGQETQYF
TRBD2,TRBJ2-1,many,TRBV27,TGTGCCAGCAGTTTTCGGACTAGCGGGAGTGCCCATGAGCAGTTCTTC,CASSFRTSGSAHEQFF
TRBD1,TRBJ1-1,many,TRBV28,TGTGCCAGCAGTTTATCCGGACAGGGCCTCAGAGGAGCTTTCTTT,CASSLSGQGLRGAFF
-,TRBJ1-4,many,TRBV5-1,TGCGCCAGCAGCTTTGCAGGGTCCAATGAAAAACTGTTTTTT,CASSFAGSNEKLFF
TRBD1,TRBJ1-3,-,TRBV27,TGTGCCAGCAGTGCCATACAGGGGGCCGGTAACACCATATATTTT,CASSAIQGAGNTIYF
-,TRBJ2-7,few,TRBV6-4,TGTGCCAGCACACAGGGCTTGGCGGCCTACGAGCAGTACTTC,CASTQGLAAYEQYF
-,TRBJ2-1,few,TRBV3-1,TGTGCCAGCAGCCAATACAGATCCCGGACAAACTTCTACAATGAGCAGTTCTTC,CASSQYRSRTNFYNEQFF
-,TRBJ1-1,few,TRBV19,TGTGCCAGTAGAAGAGGGTACGAGGACACTGAAGCTTTCTTT,CASRRGYEDTEAFF
-,TRBJ2-7,many,TRBV15,TGTGCCACCAGCGTTGACAGATCCTACGAGCAGTACTTC,CATSVDRSYEQYF
-,TRBJ1-4,few,TRBV20-1,TGCAGTGCTCCCGGGGGGAGGGCCGATCGAGAAAAACTGTTTTTT,CSAPGGRADREKLFF
TRBD1,TRBJ2-7,few,TRBV28,TGTGCCAGCAGTCCTCCCGACAGGGAATACCACGAGCAGTACTTC,CASSPPDREYHEQYF
-,TRBJ1-1,-,TRBV20-1,TGCGGAAGATCGGCCTCGGGCACTGAAGCTTTCTTT,CGRSASGTEAFF
TRBD1,TRBJ2-3,few,TRBV28,TGTGCCAGCGGAAATGCGGGACAGGGATGGTACGGGACCCGCCGGGATACGCAGTATTTT,CASGNAGQGWYGTRRDTQYF
-,TRBJ2-7,-,TRBV27,TGTGCCAGCAGTCATCAAGGGCAGGAGGGCGAGCAGTACTTC,CASSHQGQEGEQYF
-,TRBJ1-2,many,TRBV28,TGTGCCAGCACCCCTGAACTGGGGGGCTACACCTTC,CASTPELGGYTF
-,TRBJ1-2,many,TRBV27,TGTGCCAGCAGTTTATCGTCAGGGGCGGTCGGCTACACCTTC,CASSLSSGAVGYTF
-,TRBJ2-7,few,TRBV18,TGTGCCAGCTCCCACCCAGGAGTAGCGTACGAGCAGTACTTC,CASSHPGVAYEQYF
TRBD1,TRBJ2-7,few,TRBV5-4,TGTGCCAGCAGCTTGAAGGGGGCACGGGAGCAGTACTTC,CASSLKGAREQYF
-,TRBJ2-1,-,TRBV11-2,TGTGCCAGCAGCCTGTGGGGGGCGAGGTACAATGAGCAGTTCTTC,CASSLWGARYNEQFF
-,TRBJ2-7,many,TRBV12-3/TRBV12-4,TGTGCCAGCAGTTTGGTCGGAGCCGAGCAGTACTTC,CASSLVGAEQYF
TRBD2,TRBJ2-1,-,TRBV27,TGTGCCAGCAGTTTGTCCGGGACTAGCCTTTACAATGAGCAGTTCTTC,CASSLSGTSLYNEQFF
-,TRBJ1-1,few,TRBV11-2,TGTGCCAGCAGCTTAGCGGGGGGCGTCGCTTTCTTT,CASSLAGGVAFF
-,TRBJ2-6,few,TRBV5-1,TGCGCCAGCAGCTTGGATAATTCGGGCACTGGGGCCAACGTCCTGACTTTC,CASSLDNSGTGANVLTF
-,TRBJ1-1,few,TRBV28,TGTGCCATCCTGACCCCTACTGAAGCTTTCTTT,CAILTPTEAFF
-,TRBJ1-1,few,TRBV6-2/TRBV6-3,TGTGCCAGCGGGGGGGAAGAGGGATCTCCGGCTTTCTTT,CASGGEEGSPAFF
TRBD2,TRBJ2-1,few,TRBV20-1,TGCAGTGCTAGAGATGTACTAGCGGGAGCCCGGTCCTACAATGAGCAGTTCTTC,CSARDVLAGARSYNEQFF
TRBD1,TRBJ1-1,-,TRBV19,TGTGCCAGTAATCTTGGACAGGCCGCTGAAGCTTTCTTT,CASNLGQAAEAFF
TRBD2,TRBJ2-1,many,TRBV7-3,TGTGCCAGTGGCTCTAGCGGGATTTCGAATGAGCAGTTCTTC,CASGSSGISNEQFF
-,TRBJ2-2,-,TRBV15,TGTGCCACCAGAAGAGGTATCAGTTTGGTACCCGGGGAGCTGTTTTTT,CATRRGISLVPGELFF
TRBD1,TRBJ2-5,few,TRBV18,TGTGCCAGCTCACAACGGACAGGGGGGAGCCAGGGGACCCAGTACTTC,CASSQRTGGSQGTQYF
TRBD1,TRBJ1-5,many,TRBV2,TGTGCCAGCAGTGCCGAAGGACAGGGGGGGAGTCAGCCCCAGCATTTT,CASSAEGQGGSQPQHF
-,TRBJ1-6,few,TRBV7-9,TGTGCCAGCAGCCGCAGGGCCACGGCGGGTTCACCCCTCCACTTT,CASSRRATAGSPLHF
-,TRBJ1-2,-,TRBV6-1,TGTGCCAGCAGGTCCGGGGCCGGGGGCTACACCTTC,CASRSGAGGYTF
-,TRBJ1-1,-,TRBV11-1,TGTGCCAGCAGCTTAGCCAGCAGTATGAACACTGAAGCTTTCTTT,CASSLASSMNTEAFF
-,TRBJ1-3,few,TRBV19,TGTGCCAGTAGAGATCAGACCTCTGGAAACACCATATATTTT,CASRDQTSGNTIYF
TRBD1,TRBJ2-1,few,TRBV19,TGTGCCAGTAGACCGGGGACAGAGGATACGTACAATGAGCAGTTCTTC,CASRPGTEDTYNEQFF
-,TRBJ1-4,many,TRBV5-1,TGCGCCAGCAGCCGTCAGGGTCAGAATGAAAAACTGTTTTTT,CASSRQGQNEKLFF
-,TRBJ1-6,-,TRBV6-5,TGTGCCAGCAGTTCGACCTCGGGGGGTCTCTATAATTCACCCCTCCACTTT,CASSSTSGGLYNSPLHF
TRBD2,TRBJ2-1,many,TRBV20-1,TGCAGTGCTAGAGACAAGACTAGCGGGAGTTATGGTGAGCAGTTCTTC,CSARDKTSGSYGEQFF
-,TRBJ2-2,few,TRBV3-1,TGTGCCAGCAGCCAAGATATGGATTACCGGGAGCTGTTTTTT,CASSQDMDYRELFF
-,TRBJ2-4,few,TRBV12-3/TRBV12-4,TGTGCCAGCAGTCAAGGAACTTTATACGTCAAAAACATTCAGTACTTC,CASSQGTLYVKNIQYF
-,TRBJ1-4,many,TRBV28,TGTGCCAGCAGCCCCAGGGGCGGTAATAATGAAAAACTGTTTTTT,CASSPRGGNNEKLFF
TRBD2,TRBJ2-1,many,TRBV12-3/TRBV12-4,TGTGCCAGCAGTTTTTGGACTAGCGGCAATGAGCAGTTCTTC,CASSFWTSGNEQFF
TRBD2,TRBJ2-7,many,TRBV7-2,TGTGCCAGCAGCTTAGCTCGGACTAGCGGATACGAGCAGTACTTC,CASSLARTSGYEQYF
-,TRBJ2-3,few,TRBV5-1,TGCGCCAGCAGCTTGGCCGTCGGGATCACAGATACGCAGTATTTT,CASSLAVGITDTQYF
TRBD1,TRBJ1-1,many,TRBV28,TGTGCCAGCAGCTCTACGGACAGGGTAACTGAAGCTTTCTTT,CASSSTDRVTEAFF
-,TRBJ1-5,many,TRBV28,TGTGCCGCAATAGAGGGGCAGGGTCTTCAGCCCCAGCATTTT,CAAIEGQGLQPQHF
-,TRBJ1-2,many,TRBV29-1,TGCAGCGTTGAACATCTCCTCTATGGCTACACCTTC,CSVEHLLYGYTF
TRBD1,TRBJ1-6,once,TRBV11-2,TGCGCCAGCAGCCAAGCCATCCCCGGGACAGGGAATTCACCCCTCCACTTT,CASSQAIPGTGNSPLHF
-,TRBJ2-5,-,TRBV5-1,TGCGCCAGCAGCATTCCACCGGGAGCCAGGGAGGAGACCCAGTACTTC,CASSIPPGAREETQYF
TRBD2,TRBJ2-2,-,TRBV5-4,TGTGCCGGGACGGGACTAGCGGGAGATACCACCGGGGAGCTGTTTTTT,CAGTGLAGDTTGELFF
TRBD1,TRBJ1-2,once,TRBV6-9,TGTGCCAGCAGTTACTCGAAGGGCAGGGGGTACAATGGCTACACCTTC,CASSYSKGRGYNGYTF
-,TRBJ1-3,-,TRBV14,TGTGCCAGCAGCCAAGTAGGCCCCGGAAACACCATATATTTT,CASSQVGPGNTIYF
TRBD1,TRBJ2-1,many,TRBV11-2,TGTGCCAGCAGCCCCGGCGGGACAGGGGGCACTGAGCAGTTCTTC,CASSPGGTGGTEQFF
-,TRBJ1-1,many,TRBV28,TGTGCCAGCAGGGGACACCCGAACACTGAAGCTTTCTTT,CASRGHPNTEAFF
-,TRBJ1-2,-,TRBV12-3/TRBV12-4,TGTGCCAGCACCCGGACAGAGAACTACTACACCTTC,CASTRTENYYTF